Listed here are 17 T cell receptor beta chains from one sample, sequenced in a study of CD8 T cells in Susac syndrome. RNA in amounts of roughly 0.5 to 1 ug was reverse transcribed with random hexamers. TCRdb processed the immunoSEQ multiplex PCR reads anew with MiXCR; each CDR3 protein has one entry. The table has a few hundred thousand distinct CDR3 sequences, over 90% seen once; the top ten hold just over 0.08%. The sequenced sample was CD4+ T cells from PBMCs. Receptors originate from a human donor with multiple sclerosis.

The chain combines TRBV3-1 with TRBJ1-2, with 11 bases lining up with TRBD1. CDR1 and CDR2 from the germline V gene are LGHDT and YNNKEL (reference sequence). The CDR3 consists of 16 residues. J gave up 5 bases and V 3 bases, and 8 bases lay outside the gene matches. The CDR3 DNA follows: TGTGCCAGCAGCCAGCCTTCCGGGACAGGGGGGTATGGCTACACCTTC. Protein product: CASSQPSGTGGYGYTF.

This chain joins TRBV29-1 and TRBJ1-2; D is perhaps TRBD1 (6 bases). The CDR3 is 12 amino acids. V was shortened by 3 bases and J by 4 bases, with 9 bases between the two germline ends. Germline V gene data show CDR1 as SQVTM and CDR2 as ANQGSEA. This CDR3 reads CSVEGATYGYTF. DNA of the CDR3: TGCAGCGTTGAGGGGGCTACCTATGGCTACACCTTC.

The rearrangement joins TRBV6-1 to TRBJ2-7; the match to TRBD2 covers 8 bases. Losses at the gene ends were 2 bases for V and 5 bases for J; bases not matched to a gene: 5. Germline CDR1 is MNHNS and CDR2 is SASEGT. CDR3 length equals 14 residues. CDR3 residues: CASSEISLADEQYV. CDR3 DNA sequence: TGTGCCAGCAGTGAAATCTCACTAGCGGACGAGCAGTACGTC.

This chain joins TRBV3-1 and TRBJ1-1; no firm D call. Germline V CDR1 and CDR2: LGHDT, YNNKEL (reference sequence). V lost 4 bases, J lost 9 bases, and 15 bases lay in between. The CDR3 is 13 amino acids. The CDR3 here is CASSLRGDGQAFF. The CDR3 coding sequence is TGTGCCAGCAGCCTCCGAGGAGACGGACAAGCTTTCTTT.

The chain joins TRBV5-1 to TRBJ2-6, with D unresolved. Between the trimmed V and J ends, which lost 5 bases and 0 bases, there was a span of 18 bases. CDR1 is SGHRS, CDR2 YFSETQ, per germline. This CDR3 contains 18 residues. The CDR3 coding sequence is TGCGCCAGCAGGTACCGTGACACCATGGGCTCTGGGGCCAACGTCCTGACTTTC. It is translated as CASRYRDTMGSGANVLTF.

The chain recombines TRBV2 with TRBJ1-4; 10 nucleotides line up with TRBD1. The CDR3 consists of 14 residues. Trimming took 5 bases from V and 7 from J; bases not matched to a gene: 4. Germline CDR1 and CDR2: SNHLY and FYNNEI. This CDR3 reads CASSRQGAGEKLFF. The CDR3 nucleotides are TGTGCCAGCAGTCGACAGGGGGCTGGTGAAAAACTGTTTTTT. Complete variable domain (other parts from reference TRBV2 and TRBJ1-4): EPEVTQTPSHQVTQMGQEVILRCVPISNHLYFYWYRQILGQKVEFLVSFYNNEISEKSEIFDDQFSVERPDGSNFTLKIRSTKLEDSAMYFCASSRQGAGEKLFFGSGTQLSVL.

The gene calls are TRBV5-1 and TRBJ2-1; D is perhaps TRBD1 (6 bases). V was cut by 2 bases and J by 2 bases, with 14 bases left in between. Germline CDR1 reads SGHRS; CDR2 reads YFSETQ. The CDR3 runs 16 residues. The CDR3 is CASSLSGGQAYNEQFF. The CDR3 coding sequence is TGCGCCAGCAGCTTATCTGGGGGCCAAGCCTACAATGAGCAGTTCTTC.

The chain couples TRBV29-1 to TRBJ1-1; D is unclear. The V and J ends lost 6 bases and 3 bases respectively, with 14 bases between them. CDR3 length: 13 residues. Per the germline V gene, CDR1 is SQVTM and CDR2 is ANQGSEA. CDR3 sequence: CSVGVGMDTEAFF. In nucleotides, the CDR3 is TGCAGCGTAGGCGTGGGCATGGACACTGAAGCTTTCTTT.

The gene calls are TRBV30 and TRBJ1-1; D is perhaps TRBD1 (5 bases). The CDR3 contains 11 residues. The V end was cut by 5 bases, the J end by 3 bases, with 7 bases between. Per the germline V gene, CDR1 is GTSNPN and CDR2 is SVGIG (reference sequence). This chain's CDR3 is CAWGHDTEAFF. In DNA, the CDR3 is TGTGCCTGGGGACACGACACTGAAGCTTTCTTT. Full variable domain (missing parts from reference TRBV30 and TRBJ1-1): SQTIHQWPATLVQPVGSPLSLECTVEGTSNPNLYWYRQAAGRGLQLLFYSVGIGQISSEVPQNLSASRPQDRQFILSSKKLLLSDSGFYLCAWGHDTEAFFGQGTRLTVV.

This rearrangement joins TRBV3-1 to TRBJ1-1; D remains unclear. The germline CDR1 and CDR2 sequences are LGHDT and YNNKEL (reference sequence). V was pared by 3 bases and J by 3 bases, with 8 bases between. This CDR3 has 13 residues. CDR3 in DNA: TGTGCCAGCAGCCACTGGAGGGACACTGAAGCTTTCTTT. Protein: CASSHWRDTEAFF. Variable domain in full (rest from reference TRBV3-1 and TRBJ1-1): DTAVSQTPKYLVTQMGNDKSIKCEQNLGHDTMYWYKQDSKKFLKIMFSYNNKELIINETVPNRFSPKSPDKAHLNLHINSLELGDSAVYFCASSHWRDTEAFFGQGTRLTVV.

The chain links TRBV2 to TRBJ1-5; no reliable D call. The CDR3 totals 15 residues. The germline gives CDR1 SNHLY, CDR2 FYNNEI. V lost 6 bases, J lost 6 bases, and 18 bases lay in between. CDR3 sequence reads: CASRPTSSPGQPQHF. For the CDR3, the DNA is TGTGCCAGCAGACCTACATCATCCCCGGGTCAGCCCCAGCATTTT.

This clonotype has only one observation. J is TRBJ1-2 and V is TRBV7-9; D not resolved. CDR1 and CDR2 (germline): SEHNR, FQNEAQ (reference sequence). The CDR3 consists of 12 residues. Trimming took 0 bases from V and 6 from J, leaving 5 bases between them. The CDR3 sequence: CASSLASNGYTF. CDR3 bases: TGTGCCAGCAGCTTAGCGAGTAATGGCTACACCTTC. The entire variable domain, with the rest obtained from reference TRBV7-9 and TRBJ1-2, is as follows: DTGVSQNPRHKITKRGQNVTFRCDPISEHNRLYWYRQTLGQGPEFLTYFQNEAQLEKSRLLSDRFSAERPKGSFSTLEIQRTEQGDSAMYLCASSLASNGYTFGSGTRLTVV.

This clonotype appeared a single time. The chain joins TRBV30 to TRBJ2-7, with D perhaps being TRBD1 or TRBD2 (5 bases each). Germline V CDR1 and CDR2: GTSNPN, SVGIG (reference sequence). The CDR3 loop spans 12 amino acids. Trimming removed 1 base from V and 7 bases from J, with 11 bases in between. The CDR3 coding sequence is TGTGCCTGGAGTGGGTGGGACGGGGAGCAGTACTTC. Translation: CAWSGWDGEQYF.

V is TRBV18 and J is TRBJ2-1; no clear D gene. V lost 2 bases to trimming and J lost 0 bases, with 8 bases between them. The CDR3 covers 15 residues. The germline V gene has CDR1 KGHSH and CDR2 LQKENI. The CDR3 coding sequence is TGTGCCAGCTCACCATCCCCTCCCTCCTACAATGAGCAGTTCTTC. As protein: CASSPSPPSYNEQFF.

J is TRBJ1-6 and V is TRBV30; tentatively, D is TRBD1 (6 bases). V shed 6 bases and J shed 11 bases, with 20 bases lying between them. CDR3 length equals 14 residues. Per the germline V gene, CDR1 is GTSNPN and CDR2 is SVGIG (reference sequence). CDR3 residues: CACQEVGGRTPLHF. CDR3 DNA sequence: TGTGCCTGCCAAGAAGTGGGGGGCCGGACACCCCTCCACTTT.

This rearrangement joins TRBV7-2 to TRBJ2-5; D could derive from TRBD1 or TRBD2 (5 bases each). The CDR3 contains 14 residues. Germline V gene data show CDR1 as SGHTA and CDR2 as FQGNSA. The ends were cut back, 10 bases at V and 4 bases at J, with 19 bases in the middle. In DNA form, the CDR3 reads TGTGCCATCTCGGGGCTAGTTGGAGGAGAGACCCAGTACTTC. This gives the protein CAISGLVGGETQYF.

CDR3 in DNA: TGCAGCGGTTTACAGGGGAACTATGGCTACACCTTC. Its protein is CSGLQGNYGYTF. The gene calls are TRBV29-1 and TRBJ1-2; 7 bases are a match to TRBD1. The CDR3 has 12 amino acids. In germline, CDR1 is SQVTM, CDR2 ANQGSEA. V trimming: 7 bases; J trimming: 2 bases; junction bases outside the gene matches: 4.